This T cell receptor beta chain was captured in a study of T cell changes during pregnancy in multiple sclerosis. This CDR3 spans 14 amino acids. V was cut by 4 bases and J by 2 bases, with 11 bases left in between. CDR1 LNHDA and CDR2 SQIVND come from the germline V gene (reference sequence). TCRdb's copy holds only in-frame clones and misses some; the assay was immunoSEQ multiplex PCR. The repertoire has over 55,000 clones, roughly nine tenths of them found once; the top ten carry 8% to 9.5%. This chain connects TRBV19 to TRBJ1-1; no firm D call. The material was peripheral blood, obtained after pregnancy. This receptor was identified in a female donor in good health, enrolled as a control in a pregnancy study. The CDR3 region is CASSTARSNTEAFF. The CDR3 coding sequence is TGTGCCAGTAGTACCGCCAGGTCTAACACTGAAGCTTTCTTT.